This entry lists 15 T cell receptor beta chains sequenced from one sample in a study of post-analysis software for immune sequencing data. Study-wide findings and caveats: There were about 5 TRBV segments more frequent in patients than controls, and TRBV5-6, TRBV5-1 and TRBV20-1 were among them.

The antigens for these receptors are not known. Every TCR beta cDNA library bore unique molecular identifiers. TCRdb re-derived calls from the PCR reads in MiXCR, one entry per CDR3 protein. The profile shows hundreds of thousands of distinct CDR3 sequences, roughly 45% of them singletons. The sample was blood. The receptors were gathered from a girl aged 5-17 years with multiple sclerosis.

J is TRBJ2-4 and V is TRBV15, with D perhaps assigned TRBD1 or TRBD2 (5 bases each). The DNA end favors TRBJ2-7, so the J call may be wrong. Germline lookup yields CDR1 LNHNV and CDR2 YYDKDF (reference sequence). CDR3 length equals 15 residues. CDR3 nucleotides: TGTGCCACCAGCCTGCCCCGGGGCGGGTTCTACGAGCAGTACTTC. This gives the protein CATSLPRGGFYEQYF.

Written as DNA, the CDR3 is TGTGCCAGCAGCCCGGGACAGGGTATCAATCAGCCCCAGCATTTT. It encodes CASSPGQGINQPQHF. The chain uses TRBV3-1 and TRBJ1-5; 9 bases match TRBD1. The CDR3 contains 15 residues. Germline values: CDR1 LGHDT, CDR2 YNNKEL (reference sequence). The J segment lost 3 bases and the V segment lost 4 bases, leaving 4 bases of the junction unmatched.

V is TRBV29-1 and J is TRBJ2-5; 7 bases match TRBD2. J lost 11 bases, V lost 0 bases, and 12 bases had no gene match. The CDR3 is made up of 14 amino acids. Per germline, CDR1 SQVTM and CDR2 ANQGSEA. The CDR3, as DNA: TGCAGCGTTGAAGATGACCGGGAGGAAGATGAGCAGTACTTC. Protein product: CSVEDDREEDEQYF.

This clonotype was detected only a few times. The chain carries TRBV28 and TRBJ2-4; 7 nucleotides match TRBD1. Per germline, CDR1 MDHEN and CDR2 SYDVKM. The CDR3 spans 14 residues. The V segment lost 7 bases and the J segment 4 bases; nucleotides outside the gene matches: 7. The CDR3 DNA sequence: TGTGCCAGCATCGAAGGGACAGAGAAAAACATTCAGTACTTC. This encodes CASIEGTEKNIQYF. Looking up the rest from reference TRBV28 and TRBJ2-4 gives the full variable domain: DVKVTQSSRYLVKRTGEKVFLECVQDMDHENMFWYRQDPGLGLRLIYFSYDVKMKEKGDIPEGYSVSREKKERFSLILESASTNQTSMYLCASIEGTEKNIQYFGAGTRLSVL.

The V and J genes are TRBV7-9 and TRBJ2-1; TRBD2 matches 15 bases. Losses at the gene ends were 3 bases for V and 7 bases for J; bases not matched to a gene: 4. Germline V CDR1 and CDR2: SEHNR, FQNEAQ (reference sequence). This CDR3 is built from 16 residues. CDR3 protein: CASSLRTSGGGNEQFF. For the CDR3, the DNA is TGTGCCAGCAGCTTGAGGACTAGCGGGGGGGGTAATGAGCAGTTCTTC.

This clonotype was recorded a few times. The chain links TRBV21-1 to TRBJ2-7; the listed D gene, TRBD1, was not tested against the DNA. TRBV21-1 is assigned pseudogene status. The CDR3 sequence is 18 residues long. CDR3 sequence: CASSITRKGDRGPYEQYF. Written as DNA, the CDR3 is TGTGCCAGCAGCATCACCCGTAAAGGAGACAGGGGACCCTACGAGCAGTACTTC.

The genes are TRBV9 and TRBJ2-5; unclear D gene. The CDR3 has 14 amino acids. V was clipped by 0 bases and J by 5 bases, with 11 bases between them. Germline assignment: CDR1 SGDLS and CDR2 YYNGEE. The CDR3 sequence: CASSVGWQEETQYF. The CDR3 DNA reads as TGTGCCAGCAGCGTAGGGTGGCAGGAGGAGACCCAGTACTTC.

The rearrangement uses TRBV5-1 and TRBJ1-1; unclear D gene. The ends were cut back, 0 bases at V and 0 bases at J, with 9 bases in the middle. Germline values: CDR1 SGHRS, CDR2 YFSETQ. This CDR3 comprises 15 residues. The CDR3 loop is CASSLGGRMNTEAFF. CDR3 DNA: TGCGCCAGCAGCTTGGGCGGCCGAATGAACACTGAAGCTTTCTTT.

This chain uses TRBV5-1 with TRBJ2-7; 11 nucleotides align to TRBD1. The trim removed 5 bases at V and 2 bases at J, leaving 6 bases unmatched. Germline assignment: CDR1 SGHRS and CDR2 YFSETQ. The CDR3 length is 15 residues. In nucleotides, the CDR3 is TGCGCCAGCAGTCCGGGACAGGGGGTCACCTACGAGCAGTACTTC. Its protein product is CASSPGQGVTYEQYF.

V usage is TRBV11-2 and J usage is TRBJ2-6, with TRBD2 identical over 13 bases. This CDR3 region has 21 residues. In germline, CDR1 is SGHAT, CDR2 FQNNGV. V was pared by 4 bases and J by 0 bases, with 12 bases of the junction left unmatched. CDR3 amino acids: CASSWTRPGLAGSSGANVLTF. The CDR3 nucleotides read TGTGCCAGCAGCTGGACCAGACCGGGACTAGCGGGGAGCTCTGGGGCCAACGTCCTGACTTTC.

This clonotype was picked up a small number of times. This sequence joins TRBV20-1 and TRBJ2-1; D perhaps matches TRBD2 (6 bases). This CDR3 spans 15 amino acids. V gave up 5 bases and J gave up 0 bases, with 14 bases separating them. Looked up from germline, CDR1 is DFQATT and CDR2 is SNEGSKA (reference sequence). The CDR3 protein is CSAPSAQSSYNEQFF. CDR3 DNA sequence: TGCAGTGCTCCTAGCGCCCAAAGCTCCTACAATGAGCAGTTCTTC.

In its sample, this clonotype was seen a few times. The chain combines TRBV20-1 with TRBJ2-1; D gene ambiguous. The V gene lost 3 bases and the J gene lost 2 bases, with 11 bases spanning the gap. From germline, CDR1 is DFQATT and CDR2 SNEGSKA (reference sequence). The CDR3 runs to 14 residues. The CDR3 bases are TGCAGTGCTAGCCTTCCCCTAGCCTACAATGAGCAGTTCTTC. This gives the protein CSASLPLAYNEQFF.

V is TRBV15 and J is TRBJ2-5; 8 nucleotides match TRBD2. The J call may be wrong; the DNA end is better matched by TRBJ2-7. The germline gives CDR1 LNHNV, CDR2 YYDKDF (reference sequence). The CDR3 sequence is 15 residues long. CDR3 coding DNA: TGTGCCACCAGCAGAGCGGGAGGGGGTATCTACGAGCAGTACTTC. Translating gives CATSRAGGGIYEQYF.

The V and J genes are TRBV28 and TRBJ2-5; D is uncertain. Germline CDR1 and CDR2: MDHEN and SYDVKM. V was shortened by 4 bases and J by 4 bases, with 13 bases between the two germline ends. The CDR3 runs 14 residues. DNA of the CDR3: TGTGCCAGCAGTTCACATCAGGCCCCAGAGACCCAGTACTTC. It codes for CASSSHQAPETQYF.

This clonotype was counted between two and nine times. The rearrangement uses TRBV27 and TRBJ2-7; D is uncertain. The CDR3 has 12 residues. The ends were cut back, 6 bases at V and 6 bases at J, with 12 bases in the middle. CDR1 and CDR2 (germline): MNHEY, SMNVEV (reference sequence). CDR3 loop: CASRETGSEQYF. CDR3 DNA: TGTGCCAGCAGGGAGACGGGTAGCGAGCAGTACTTC.